This entry features one TCR beta chain sequence. What it recognizes is unknown. The data stem from a study of cytomegalovirus exposure and HLA in healthy donors. For the study at large: In terms of ancestry, the Caucasian-associated cluster contained more than 65% of the 398 genotyped donors.

PCR amplification relied on 60 Vbeta primers (plus 13 Jbeta primers). Only in-frame clones appear in the TCRdb table, and some are missing; sequencing was by immunoSEQ multiplex PCR. Of roughly 200,000 clones in the sample, more than 60% were seen once. Germline values: CDR1 SGHKS, CDR2 YYEKEE (reference sequence). The ends lost 3 bases at V and 4 bases at J; junction bases unmatched: 3. The CDR3 has 15 amino acids. Study-level points and caveats: Some V segments, TRBV6-2 and TRBV6-3 among them, were indistinguishable and were therefore excluded. Most TCR sequences proved rare, with some public TCRs found in many donors.

V and J are TRBV5-5 and TRBJ2-3, with TRBD2 identical over 12 bases. The TCR sequence derives from a middle-aged man in good health and CMV-seronegative. The sample taken for sequencing was PBMCs. For the CDR3, the DNA is TGTGCCAGCAGCTGGCGACTAGCGGGGGCAGATACGCAGTATTTT. It encodes CASSWRLAGADTQYF. Using reference TRBV5-5 and TRBJ2-3 for the parts outside the CDR3, the full variable domain is DAGVTQSPTHLIKTRGQQVTLRCSPISGHKSVSWYQQVLGQGPQFIFQYYEKEERGRGNFPDRFSARQFPNYSSELNVNALLLGDSALYLCASSWRLAGADTQYFGPGTRLTVL.